Described below is a single T cell receptor beta chain sequence and its context. The sample comes from a study of PD-1 blockade in classical Hodgkin lymphoma. Clones were read by immunoSEQ multiplex PCR, and TCRdb kept only the in-frame ones, dropping some. The profile shows roughly 20,000 clones, roughly 77% of them singletons. Noted time point: cycle 4 day 1 (C4D1), after 6 weeks of nivolumab. Every one of the patients relapsed after autologous stem cell transplantation (brentuximab vedotin exposure was variable). Germline CDR1 reads MNHNS; CDR2 reads SASEGT. Trimming pared 2 bases from V and 4 bases from J, leaving 14 bases between. This CDR3 spans 15 amino acids.

The sequence was collected from a human donor with classical Hodgkin lymphoma. V gene TRBV6-1 combines with J gene TRBJ1-2; the D gene is possibly TRBD1 (6 bases). This material consisted of peripheral blood mononuclear cells (PBMCs), taken before the fourth cycle of nivolumab. The CDR3 spells CASSENGGSSYGYTF. The CDR3 region has the DNA TGTGCCAGCAGTGAAAATGGGGGCTCCAGCTATGGCTACACCTTC.